The clone carrying this TCR beta chain came up once. Its specificity is unknown. One entry per CDR3 protein results from TCRdb running MiXCR on the 5' RACE reads. Counted here are 400,000 or so distinct CDR3 sequences, 20% occurring once; the ten biggest clones make up 7.5% to 10%. The V segment lost 1 base and the J segment 5 bases; nucleotides outside the gene matches: 6. The CDR3 runs to 16 residues. Germline loops: CDR1 SGHNT, CDR2 YENEEA. The sample belongs to a study of T-cell memory formation after mild COVID-19. General study results and limits: In pre-infection memory, a portion of responding clones appeared, which suggested that cross-reactive memory joined. The second-wave clones peaking on day 37 were not confirmed as SARS-CoV-2-specific.

V is TRBV11-3 and J is TRBJ2-1; the match to TRBD2 covers 9 bases. The specimen sequenced was PBMCs or a T cell subset sorted from them (not recorded which). The sequence derives from an adult woman who had mild COVID-19 (a few samples of this study predate the infection). Cell type and time point are not known. The CDR3 region has the DNA TGTGCCAGCAGCTTAGGGGGCCTAGCGGGGAACAATGAGCAGTTCTTC. It is translated as CASSLGGLAGNNEQFF.